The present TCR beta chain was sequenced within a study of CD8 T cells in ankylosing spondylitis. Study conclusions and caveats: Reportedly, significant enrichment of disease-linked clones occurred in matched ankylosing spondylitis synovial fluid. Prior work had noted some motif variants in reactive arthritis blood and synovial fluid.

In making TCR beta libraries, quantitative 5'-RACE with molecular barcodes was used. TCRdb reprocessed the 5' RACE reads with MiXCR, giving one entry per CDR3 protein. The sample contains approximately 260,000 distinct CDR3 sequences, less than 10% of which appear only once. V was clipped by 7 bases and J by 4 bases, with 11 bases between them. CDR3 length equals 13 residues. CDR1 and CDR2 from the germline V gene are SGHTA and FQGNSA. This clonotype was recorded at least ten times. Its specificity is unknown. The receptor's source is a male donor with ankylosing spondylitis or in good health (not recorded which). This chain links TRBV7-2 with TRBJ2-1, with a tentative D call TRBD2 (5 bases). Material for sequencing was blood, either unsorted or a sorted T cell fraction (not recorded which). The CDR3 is CASTPGLYNEQFF. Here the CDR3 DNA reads TGTGCCAGCACCCCTGGACTTTACAATGAGCAGTTCTTC.